This TCR beta chain appears in the sequencing data of a study of CD8+ T cells in alopecia areata. Study-wide findings and caveats: Since there was just one nonresponder, nobody can yet say how baseline CD8+ expansion ties to response.

Treatment noted: oral pan-JAK inhibitor, 5-10 mg twice daily. J lost 1 base, V lost 6 bases, and 8 bases had no gene match. Germline V lookup: CDR1 MNHEY, CDR2 SMNVEV (reference sequence). The CDR3 contains 15 residues. cDNA prepared by RNA extraction and subsequent reverse transcription served as the template for sequencing. Sequenced by immunoSEQ multiplex PCR; TCRdb stores in-frame clones only, minus some. This table has 40,000 to 45,000 clones, just under 95% appearing once. On this clone: The target antigen is unknown.

Sequencing used CD8+ T cells sorted from blood, obtained at week 24, from a patient treated with tofacitinib. The chain is built from TRBV27 and TRBJ2-7; 8 nucleotides align to TRBD2. The TCR originated in a human donor with alopecia areata. The CDR3 DNA reads TGTGCCAGCAGCTTTGCGGGGGGTGGTTCCTACGAGCAGTACTTC. This encodes CASSFAGGGSYEQYF.